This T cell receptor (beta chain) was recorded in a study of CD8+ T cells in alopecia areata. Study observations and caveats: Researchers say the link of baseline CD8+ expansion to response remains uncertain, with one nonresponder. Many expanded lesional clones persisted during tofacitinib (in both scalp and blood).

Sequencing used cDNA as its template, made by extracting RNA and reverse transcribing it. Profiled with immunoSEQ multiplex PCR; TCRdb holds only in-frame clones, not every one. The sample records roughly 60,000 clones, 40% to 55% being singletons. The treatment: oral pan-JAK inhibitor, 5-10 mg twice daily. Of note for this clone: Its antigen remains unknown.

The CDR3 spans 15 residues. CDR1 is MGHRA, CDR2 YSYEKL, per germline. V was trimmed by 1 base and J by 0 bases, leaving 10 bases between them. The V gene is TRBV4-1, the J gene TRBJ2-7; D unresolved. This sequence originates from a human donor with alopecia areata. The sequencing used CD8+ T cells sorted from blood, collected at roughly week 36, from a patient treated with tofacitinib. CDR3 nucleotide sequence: TGCGCCAGCAGCCAAGTGGGCGCAAGCTCCTACGAGCAGTACTTC. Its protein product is CASSQVGASSYEQYF.